This T cell receptor beta chain was identified during a study of T cells in Graves' hyperthyroidism and ophthalmopathy. Comments on this clonotype: Its matching antigen is unknown.

Notes on the study in general: Through a model of 13 V-J features, ophthalmopathy was separated from stable hyperthyroidism. Most thyroid clonotypes expanded above 0.001 appeared in blood too.

The authors took PBMCs from over 8.5 ml fresh peripheral blood. From RNA transcripts, TCR beta CDR3 regions were amplified. HTBI primers drove first-round RT-PCR of the TCR CDR3. TCRdb independently ran MiXCR on the multiplex PCR reads; one entry per CDR3 protein. This sample has over 500,000 distinct CDR3 sequences, with about 16% found just once. CDR1 ENHRY and CDR2 SYGVKD come from the germline V gene. This CDR3 comprises 15 residues. Trimming pared 6 bases from V and 0 bases from J, leaving 14 bases between. The sample taken for sequencing was blood. This chain links TRBV10-3 with TRBJ1-1; D is undetermined. This TCR derives from a woman under 40 with Graves' ophthalmopathy. The CDR3 DNA sequence: TGTGCCATCAGGGAGCCGCGTCAGATGAACACTGAAGCTTTCTTT. It specifies CAIREPRQMNTEAFF.